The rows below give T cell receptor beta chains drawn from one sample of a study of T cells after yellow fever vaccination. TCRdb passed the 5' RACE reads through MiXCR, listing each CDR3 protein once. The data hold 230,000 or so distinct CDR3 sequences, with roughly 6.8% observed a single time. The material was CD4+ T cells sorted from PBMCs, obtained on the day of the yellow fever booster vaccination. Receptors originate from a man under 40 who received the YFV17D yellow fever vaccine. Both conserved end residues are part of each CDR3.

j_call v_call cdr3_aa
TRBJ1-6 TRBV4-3 CASSQDIAERYNSPLHF
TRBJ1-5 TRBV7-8 CASSPGFSNQPQHF
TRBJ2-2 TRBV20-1 CSAIQGPTGELFF
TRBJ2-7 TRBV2 CASRPRDRETYEQYF
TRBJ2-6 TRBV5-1 CASSSQASGANVLTF
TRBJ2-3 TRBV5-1 CASTIGGAGTDTQYF
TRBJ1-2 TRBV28 CASRTETNYGYTF
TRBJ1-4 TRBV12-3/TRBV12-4 CASSLDSMFFELFF
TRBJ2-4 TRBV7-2 CASSPKLGALAKNIQYF
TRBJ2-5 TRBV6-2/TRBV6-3 CASTSGLAGKETQYF
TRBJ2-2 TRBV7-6 CASRRITGELFF
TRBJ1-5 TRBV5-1 CASSLGGTANQPHHF
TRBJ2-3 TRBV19 CASSMGTGADTQYF
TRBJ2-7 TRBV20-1 CSARPVRNPEQYF
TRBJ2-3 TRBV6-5 CASRSPLAGSTDTQYF
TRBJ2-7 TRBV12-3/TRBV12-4 CASSLKAGGPIEQYF
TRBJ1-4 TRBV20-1 CSARDGRRYEKLFF
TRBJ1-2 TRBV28 CASSYAYGYTF
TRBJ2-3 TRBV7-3 CASSFSWSDTQYF
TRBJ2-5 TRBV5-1 CASSLATSSETQYF
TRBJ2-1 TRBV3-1 CASSREYFLRNEQFF
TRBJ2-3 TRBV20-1 CSASRGDTQYF
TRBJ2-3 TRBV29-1 CSVAWDTADTQYF
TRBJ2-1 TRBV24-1 CATSDAGGKSYNEQFF
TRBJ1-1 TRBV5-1 CASSPGTDRSEAFF
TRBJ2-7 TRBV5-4 CASSPSGLLYEQYF
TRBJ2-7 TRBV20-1 CSARVSGTYEQYF
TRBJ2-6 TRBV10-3 CAISGTGNSGANVLTF
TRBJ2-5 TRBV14 CASSQDHTGWETQYF
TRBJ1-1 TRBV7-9 CASSHDTFEAFF
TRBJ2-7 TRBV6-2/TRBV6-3 CATVQRGSSYEQYF
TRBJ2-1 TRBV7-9 CASSLSPPNEQFF
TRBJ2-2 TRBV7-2 CASSLGRTTNTGELFF
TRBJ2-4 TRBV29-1 CSVESNRGAKNIQYF
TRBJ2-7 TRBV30 CAWSQGYEQYF
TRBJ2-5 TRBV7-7 CASSLGRGVSQETQYF
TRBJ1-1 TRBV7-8 CASSPTDSHWTF
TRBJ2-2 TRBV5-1 CASSSTGSSSAGELFF
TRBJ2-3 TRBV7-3 CASSLDPPSGVRDTQYF
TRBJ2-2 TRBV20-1 CSARALSNTGELFF
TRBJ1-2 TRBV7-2 CASSPSGTYGYTF
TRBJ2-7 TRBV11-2 CASSPRQGGHEQYF
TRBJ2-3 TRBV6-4 CASRVVRLLTDTQYF
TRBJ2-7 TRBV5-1 CASSLRRARSYEQYF
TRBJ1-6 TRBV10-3 CAISEGVSSYNSPLHF
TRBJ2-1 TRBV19 CASRPPGTYYNEQFF
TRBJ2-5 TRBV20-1 CSANYRPKQETQYF
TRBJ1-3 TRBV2 CASSEWTNRGNTIYF
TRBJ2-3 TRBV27 CVSSLSSGGPADTQYF
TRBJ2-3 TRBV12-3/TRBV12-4 CASSLEQADTQYF
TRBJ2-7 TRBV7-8 CASSWTSGSPYEQYF
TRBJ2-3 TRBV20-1 CSASPGDTQYF
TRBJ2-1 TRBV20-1 CSASKSPAVNEQFF
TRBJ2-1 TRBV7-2 CASSTGTAYNEQFF
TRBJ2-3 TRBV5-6 CASSTRLVGGTQYF
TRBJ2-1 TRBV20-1 CSATGGDRVNNEQFF
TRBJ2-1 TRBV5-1 CASSLVGREAFNEQFF
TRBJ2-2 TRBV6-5 CASSYTRGTGELFF
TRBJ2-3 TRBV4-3 CASSQDSRLGGGNTDTQYF